One T cell receptor beta chain is described in this entry. Its antigen remains unknown. This record belongs to a study of regulatory T cells in long-lasting Graves disease. Across the study: The term persistent Graves' disease signified upward of 5 years on antithyroid drugs with positive TSH receptor antibodies. The study, taken as a whole, reports: Repertoires from persistent disease leaned toward TRBV28, TRBJ1-2 and TRBJ2-5. Clonotypes that were public and shared totalled approximately 2,800 in persistent patients versus roughly 1,000 in new patients. Patients with persistent Graves' had lower TCR diversity than newly diagnosed patients.

Researchers made TCR beta libraries by using iRepertoire HTBI primers and running Arm-PCR on CDR3 regions. MiXCR, applied by TCRdb to the multiplex PCR reads, yields one record per CDR3 protein. The data show about 660,000 distinct CDR3 sequences, 25% to 35% seen once. The time point is: persistent/refractory GD, antithyroid drugs over 5 years with positive TRAb. From PBMCs, RNA was extracted and then used to make the TCR library. V was cut by 3 bases and J by 4 bases, with 12 bases left in between. Germline V lookup: CDR1 LNHDA, CDR2 SQIVND (reference sequence). The CDR3 has 14 amino acids. This TCR was sampled from a female donor with Graves disease. Source: peripheral blood mononuclear cells (PBMCs), taken when the disease was refractory, from a patient treated with antithyroid drugs. The chain couples TRBV19 to TRBJ2-5; no clear D gene. CDR3: CASSMQVTLETQYF. CDR3 sequence (DNA): TGTGCCAGTAGTATGCAGGTTACCTTAGAGACCCAGTACTTC.